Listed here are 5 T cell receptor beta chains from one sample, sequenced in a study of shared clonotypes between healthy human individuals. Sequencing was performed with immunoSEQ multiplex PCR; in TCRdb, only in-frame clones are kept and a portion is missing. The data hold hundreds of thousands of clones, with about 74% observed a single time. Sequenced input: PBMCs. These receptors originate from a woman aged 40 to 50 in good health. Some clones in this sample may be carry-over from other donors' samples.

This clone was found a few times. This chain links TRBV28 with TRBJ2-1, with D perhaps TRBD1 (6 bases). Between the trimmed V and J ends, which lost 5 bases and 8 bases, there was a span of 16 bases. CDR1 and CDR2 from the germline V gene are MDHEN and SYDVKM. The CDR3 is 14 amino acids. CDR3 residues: CASSVTGLVDEQFF. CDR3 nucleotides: TGTGCCAGCAGTGTGACAGGTTTGGTCGATGAGCAGTTCTTC.

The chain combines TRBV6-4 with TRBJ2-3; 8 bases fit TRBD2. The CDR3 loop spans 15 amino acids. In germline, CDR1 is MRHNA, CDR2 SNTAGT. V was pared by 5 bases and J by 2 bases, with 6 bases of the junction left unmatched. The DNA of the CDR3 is TGTGCCAGCAGTCCAGCGGGAGACGCCACAGATACGCAGTATTTT. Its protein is CASSPAGDATDTQYF.

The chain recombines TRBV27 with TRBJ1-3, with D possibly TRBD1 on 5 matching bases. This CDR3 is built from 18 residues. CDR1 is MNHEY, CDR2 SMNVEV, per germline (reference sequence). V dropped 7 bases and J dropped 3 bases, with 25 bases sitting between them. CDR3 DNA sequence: TGTGCCAGCATACCGTCGCGGAACTCGGGACGCTTTGGAAACACCATATATTTT. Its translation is CASIPSRNSGRFGNTIYF.

CDR3 in DNA: TGTGCCAGCAGCTTACTTGGGGCTAGCGTCGAGCAGTACTTC. Encoded protein: CASSLLGASVEQYF. The V call is TRBV7-6, the J call TRBJ2-7; tentative D call: TRBD2 (6 bases). Per the germline V gene, CDR1 is SGHVS and CDR2 is FNYEAQ. CDR3 size: 14 residues. Trimming removed 2 bases from V and 6 bases from J, with 14 bases in between.

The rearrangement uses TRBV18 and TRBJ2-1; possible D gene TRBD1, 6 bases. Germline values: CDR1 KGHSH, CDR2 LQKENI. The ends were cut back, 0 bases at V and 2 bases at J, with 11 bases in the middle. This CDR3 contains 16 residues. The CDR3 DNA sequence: TGTGCCAGCTCACCACCCCGAGGGGGAGCCTACAATGAGCAGTTCTTC. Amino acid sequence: CASSPPRGGAYNEQFF.